This T cell receptor (beta chain) was sequenced for a study of blood T cell repertoires in COVID-19. The sample holds a few counts of this clone. The CDR3 has 12 residues. The germline V gene has CDR1 MDHEN and CDR2 SYDVKM. Trimming shortened V by 5 bases and J by 7 bases, and 9 bases separated the two germline ends. TCRdb keeps only in-frame clones here, not all; method: immunoSEQ multiplex PCR. The table has a few hundred thousand clones, 65% to 90% seen once. The chain joins TRBV28 to TRBJ1-5; maybe TRBD1 (5 bases). The sequenced sample consisted of PBMCs or T cells enriched from blood (not recorded which). The TCR sequence derives from a woman aged 40 to 50 with acute COVID-19. In DNA, the CDR3 is TGTGCCAGCAGTAGGGGATTGCAGCCCCAGCATTTT. This translates into CASSRGLQPQHF.